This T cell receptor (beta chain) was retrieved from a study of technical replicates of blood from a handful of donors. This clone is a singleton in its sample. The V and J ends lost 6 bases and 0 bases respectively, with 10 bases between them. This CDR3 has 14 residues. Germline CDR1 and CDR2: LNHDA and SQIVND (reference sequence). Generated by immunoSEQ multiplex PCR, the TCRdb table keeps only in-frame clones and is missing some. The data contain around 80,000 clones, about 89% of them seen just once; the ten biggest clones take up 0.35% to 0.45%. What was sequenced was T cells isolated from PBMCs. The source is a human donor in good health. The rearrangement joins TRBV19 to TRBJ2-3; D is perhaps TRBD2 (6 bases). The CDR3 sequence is CASREGPSTDTQYF. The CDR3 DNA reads TGTGCCAGTAGGGAGGGGCCTAGCACAGATACGCAGTATTTT.